The rows below give T cell receptor beta chains drawn from one sample of a study of early T cells in non-severe SARS-CoV-2 infection. MiXCR was run by TCRdb on the 5' RACE reads, yielding one entry per CDR3 protein. The table lists tens of thousands of distinct CDR3 sequences, 6% to 9.5% of them singletons. Material: whole blood, obtained at baseline. These receptors originate from an adult who was a healthcare worker with PCR-confirmed SARS-CoV-2 infection or an uninfected control (not recorded which). The conserved cysteine and the conserved F or W are not part of the CDR3 here. Size is stated for part of the rows, as once, few or many counts, or as a class when the clone is expanded.

V gene	J gene	clone size	CDR3 protein
TRBV6-5	TRBJ1-2	few	ASNRQGAANYGYT
TRBV20-1	TRBJ2-5	few	SASSGGIQETQY
TRBV5-6	TRBJ2-5	many	ASSLSGAKETQY
TRBV7-7	TRBJ2-2	few	ASSVAGSGELF
TRBV7-2	TRBJ2-1	many	ASSPQGRRYNEQF
TRBV5-1	TRBJ2-7	once	ASSLVYRGNDEQY
TRBV2	TRBJ1-1	.	ASRRDMNTEAF
TRBV7-3	TRBJ2-7	few	ASSQDGSSYEQY
TRBV14	TRBJ2-1	.	ASSQLPTRVSNEQF
TRBV19	TRBJ2-3	few	ASRETSGLTDTQY